The rows below give T cell receptor beta chains drawn from one sample of a study of cytotoxic CD8 clonotypes in ibrutinib-treated CLL. TCRdb keeps only in-frame clones here, not all; method: immunoSEQ multiplex PCR. The table shows roughly 20,000 clones, with 65% to 75% occurring only once. Sequences were derived from PBMCs, sampled before ibrutinib treatment. The receptors were sampled from a human donor with chronic lymphocytic leukemia. CDR3s include the opening cysteine and the closing phenylalanine or tryptophan. D genes are given only for firm matches. Clone size appears in some rows only: once, few, many, or a class for an expanded clone.

d_call cdr3_length clone_size j_call v_call cdr3_nt cdr3_aa
NA 17 few TRBJ2-3 TRBV11-2 TGTGCCAGCAGCTTAGAAGGGGGGGGTACTAGCACAGATACGCAGTATTTT CASSLEGGGTSTDTQYF
NA 15 few TRBJ1-5 TRBV28 TGTGCCAGCAGTGGGGGGTCAGGGAGCAATCAGCCCCAGCATTTT CASSGGSGSNQPQHF
NA 15 NA TRBJ2-5 TRBV14 TGTGCCAGCAGCCAAGCAATCGGGGGCCAAGAGACCCAGTACTTC CASSQAIGGQETQYF
NA 15 NA TRBJ1-5 TRBV28 TGTGCCAGCAACCCGACAGCGTATAGCAATCAGCCCCAGCATTTT CASNPTAYSNQPQHF
TRBD1 16 NA TRBJ2-3 TRBV27 TGTGCCAGCAGTTGGGGACAGAGCACGGGAACAGATACGCAGTATTTT CASSWGQSTGTDTQYF
NA 14 NA TRBJ1-4 TRBV5-1 TGCGCCAGCAGCTTGGTCCAGGGCGGGGAAAAACTGTTTTTT CASSLVQGGEKLFF
TRBD1 20 NA TRBJ1-4 TRBV9 TGTGCCAGCAGCAGAGGCCCGGCGGTGGGGGCGCAGGGGGCGGGTGAAAAACTGTTTTTT CASSRGPAVGAQGAGEKLFF
TRBD2 18 once TRBJ2-5 TRBV5-1 TGCGCCAGCAGCCTTTTTGCGGGAGGGCCCAAAAGAGGAGAGACCCAGTACTTC CASSLFAGGPKRGETQYF
NA 13 NA TRBJ1-3 TRBV30 TGTGCCTGGAACCGGGCGCGCGGAAACACCATATATTTT CAWNRARGNTIYF
NA 13 once TRBJ1-2 TRBV19 TGTGCCAGTAGTGTGGGACTTCTGGATGGCTACACCTTC CASSVGLLDGYTF
NA 14 NA TRBJ2-5 TRBV7-2 TGTGCCAGCAGCGTAGGGGACTTCCAAGAGACCCAGTACTTC CASSVGDFQETQYF
NA 13 few TRBJ2-2 TRBV4-3 TGCGCCAGCAGCCACCTGGTTACCGGGGAGCTGTTTTTT CASSHLVTGELFF
NA 12 NA TRBJ2-2 TRBV6-5 TGTGCCAGCAGTTACCGGACCGGGGAGCTGTTTTTT CASSYRTGELFF
NA 15 NA TRBJ2-2 TRBV5-1 TGCGCCAGCAATCGTGCGGCAGCTAACACCGGGGAGCTGTTTTTT CASNRAAANTGELFF
TRBD1 14 NA TRBJ2-1 TRBV11-1 TGTGCCAGCAGCCGGACAGGGAACCACAATGAGCAGTTCTTC CASSRTGNHNEQFF
NA 15 once TRBJ2-7 TRBV7-7 TGTGCCAGCAGCTTAGGACTAGGCGGAAGCTACGAGCAGTACTTC CASSLGLGGSYEQYF
NA 11 few TRBJ2-7 TRBV2 TGTGCCAGTCAGGGTGTCTACGAGCAGTACTTC CASQGVYEQYF
TRBD1 14 NA TRBJ2-3 TRBV5-1 TGCGCCAGCAGCGAGGGGACAGCTTTAGATACGCAGTATTTT CASSEGTALDTQYF
NA 15 NA TRBJ2-7 TRBV2 TGTGCCAGCAGTGATCACGGCTACCTAGGCTACGAGCAGTACTTC CASSDHGYLGYEQYF
NA 16 NA TRBJ2-3 TRBV4-3 TGCGCCAGCAGCCAGGGGCCCCCTAGAGTCACAGATACGCAGTATTTT CASSQGPPRVTDTQYF
NA 16 NA TRBJ2-1 TRBV5-6 TGTGCCAGCAGCGGCCAATCTAGCAACTCCTACAATGAGCAGTTCTTC CASSGQSSNSYNEQFF
TRBD1 13 NA TRBJ1-5 TRBV5-6 TGTGCCAGCAGCTCGACAGGGATTCAGCCCCAGCATTTT CASSSTGIQPQHF
NA 12 NA TRBJ2-7 TRBV18 TGTGCCAGCTCACCCAGCTCCTACGAGCAGTACTTC CASSPSSYEQYF
NA 16 NA TRBJ2-4 TRBV5-6 TGTGCCAGCAGGGAGGGGGACAGCTTAGCCAAAAACATTCAGTACTTC CASREGDSLAKNIQYF
NA 13 NA TRBJ2-7 TRBV5-1 TGCGCCAGCAGTTGGCGGGAAGGCTACGAGCAGTACTTC CASSWREGYEQYF
NA 13 NA TRBJ2-7 TRBV7-9 TGTGCCAGCAGCTCCGACAGACCCTACGAGCAGTACTTC CASSSDRPYEQYF
NA 11 NA TRBJ2-1 TRBV6-1 TGTGCCAGCTCGGGGCTCAATGAGCAGTTCTTC CASSGLNEQFF
TRBD2 17 NA TRBJ2-1 TRBV7-8 TGTGCCAGCAGCTTAGGCTTACTAGCGGGTGGATACAATGAGCAGTTCTTC CASSLGLLAGGYNEQFF
TRBD2 15 once TRBJ2-1 TRBV9 TGTGCCAGCAGCGTAGCTAGCGGGAGTATGTATGAGCAGTTCTTC CASSVASGSMYEQFF
NA 12 NA TRBJ1-1 TRBV29-1 TGCAGCGTGGGACGAGGGAACACTGAAGCTTTCTTT CSVGRGNTEAFF
NA 12 NA TRBJ2-1 TRBV18 TGTGCCAGCTCACCAGCCCAGCGGGAGCAGTTCTTC CASSPAQREQFF
NA 15 NA TRBJ2-1 TRBV6-5 TGTGCCAGCAGCCCCGTCAGGGGAGTTATTTTTTCGGAGTTCTTC CASSPVRGVIFSEFF
NA 11 NA TRBJ2-3 TRBV5-1 TGCGCCAGCAGCCCGGGAGATACGCAGTATTTT CASSPGDTQYF
NA 15 NA TRBJ2-7 TRBV5-4 TGTGCCAGCAGCCAGTTATCGGGGGAGGCCTACGAGCAGTACTTC CASSQLSGEAYEQYF
TRBD1 11 NA TRBJ2-1 TRBV30 TGTGCCTGGACCAGGGGGAATGAGCAGTTCTTC CAWTRGNEQFF
NA 14 NA TRBJ1-1 TRBV18 TGTGCCAGCTCAGCGGGATCAGGGATCACTGAAGCTTTCTTT CASSAGSGITEAFF
NA 15 NA TRBJ1-3 TRBV5-1 TGCGCCAGCAGCTTGGCCGAGGGAACTGGAAACACCATATATTTT CASSLAEGTGNTIYF
TRBD1 14 NA TRBJ2-7 TRBV4-1 TGCGCCAGCAGCCAAGATTACAGGGGCTACGAGCAGTACTTC CASSQDYRGYEQYF
NA 15 NA TRBJ1-2 TRBV5-5 TGTGCCAGCAGCTTGGAGCCTGTTCATACCTATGGCTACACCTTC CASSLEPVHTYGYTF
NA 14 NA TRBJ2-5 TRBV5-1 TGCGCCAGCAGCCCCTACTGGGGGACGGAGACCCAGTACTTC CASSPYWGTETQYF
NA 15 NA TRBJ1-5 TRBV28 TGTGCCAGCAGCAATCAGGGTTATGGCAATCAGCCCCAGCATTTT CASSNQGYGNQPQHF
TRBD1 13 few TRBJ1-2 TRBV9 TGTGCCAGCAGCACCCGGACAGGAAGCGGCTACACCTTC CASSTRTGSGYTF
TRBD1 15 NA TRBJ1-2 TRBV19 TGTGCCAGTGTCGTCCAGGGGGCGAATCCTTATGGCTACACCTTC CASVVQGANPYGYTF
NA 18 NA TRBJ2-5 TRBV30 TGTGCCTGGAGTGTTCCCAGAAGGGGCCCTGGAGGAAGAGAGACCCAGTACTTC CAWSVPRRGPGGRETQYF
TRBD1 14 NA TRBJ1-2 TRBV5-6 TGTGCCAGCAGCCCCCGGACAGGGAACTATGGCTACACCTTC CASSPRTGNYGYTF